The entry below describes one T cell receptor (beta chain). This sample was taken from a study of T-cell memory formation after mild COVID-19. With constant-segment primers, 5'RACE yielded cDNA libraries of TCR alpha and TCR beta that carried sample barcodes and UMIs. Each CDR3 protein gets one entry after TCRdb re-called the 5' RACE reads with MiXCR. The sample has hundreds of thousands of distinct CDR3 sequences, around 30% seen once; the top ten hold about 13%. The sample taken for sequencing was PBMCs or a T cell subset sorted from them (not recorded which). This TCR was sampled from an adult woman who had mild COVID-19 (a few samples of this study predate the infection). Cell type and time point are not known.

The CDR3 is CASSYSPGQSEAFF. DNA of the CDR3: TGTGCCAGCAGTTACAGCCCAGGGCAGTCTGAAGCTTTCTTT. This sequence joins TRBV6-6 and TRBJ1-1; possibly TRBD1 for D (5 bases). The CDR3 covers 14 residues. From germline, CDR1 is MNHNY and CDR2 SVGAGI (reference sequence). The V end was cut by 2 bases, the J end by 6 bases, with 13 bases between.